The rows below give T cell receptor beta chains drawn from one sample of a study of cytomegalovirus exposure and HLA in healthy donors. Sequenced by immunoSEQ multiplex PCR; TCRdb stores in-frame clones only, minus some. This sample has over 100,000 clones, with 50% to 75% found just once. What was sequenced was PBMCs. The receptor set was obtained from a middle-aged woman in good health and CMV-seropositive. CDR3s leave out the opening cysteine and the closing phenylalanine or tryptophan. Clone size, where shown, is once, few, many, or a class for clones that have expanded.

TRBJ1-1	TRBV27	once	ASRRDRVPLNTEAF
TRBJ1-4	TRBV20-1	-	SARRGEKLF
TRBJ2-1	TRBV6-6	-	ASSYPRDELNEQF
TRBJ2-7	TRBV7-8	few	ASSLVEGTGLYEQY
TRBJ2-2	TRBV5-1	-	ASSLDPGGTGELF
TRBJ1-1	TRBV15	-	ATSRATGLSEAF
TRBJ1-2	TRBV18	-	ASSPGLTRDGYP
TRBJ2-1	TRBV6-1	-	ASSDRAGNNEQF
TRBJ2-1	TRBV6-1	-	ASSAGLNEQF
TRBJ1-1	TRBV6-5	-	ASSYSQNTEAF
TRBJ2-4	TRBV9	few	ASSAGNTKNIQY
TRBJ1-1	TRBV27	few	ASSDKNTEAF
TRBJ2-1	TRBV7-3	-	ASSWGAGDSYNEQF
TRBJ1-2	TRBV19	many	ASSMREMGGYT